The clone carrying this T cell receptor (beta chain) was counted ten times or more. The antigen is unknown. This sample stems from a study of T cells after yellow fever vaccination. TCRdb used MiXCR to reprocess the 5' RACE reads, holding one entry per CDR3 protein. Here the sample spans around 230,000 distinct CDR3 sequences, 6.5% to 7.5% being singletons. Regarding the study as a whole: Some clonotypes were seen in both the CD4 and the CD8 compartments. These made up a small share and likely arose from convergent recombination. Subsequent booster samples again held most clones from primary vaccination (96% CD4, 88% CD8).

CDR1 is SGHKS and CDR2 is YYEKEE in the germline V gene (reference sequence). The V gene end was trimmed by 4 bases and the J gene end by 12 bases; junction bases not matched to a gene: 11. The CDR3 runs to 13 residues. This rearrangement joins TRBV5-5 to TRBJ2-7; 9 positions match TRBD1. This TCR was recovered from a young man who received the YFV17D yellow fever vaccine. Source: CD4+ T cells sorted from PBMCs, taken on the day of the yellow fever booster vaccination. The CDR3: CASSRPPGTGLYF. CDR3 bases: TGTGCCAGCAGCAGGCCCCCCGGGACAGGGCTGTACTTC.